The 24 T cell receptor beta chains in this list originate from one sample, sequenced in a study of blood T cell repertoires in COVID-19. Only in-frame clones appear in the TCRdb table, and some are missing; sequencing was by immunoSEQ multiplex PCR. The table has about 100,000 clones, more than 75% seen once. The specimen was peripheral blood. The receptors stem from a human donor in a cohort sampled during active COVID-19.

The V call is TRBV10-3, the J call TRBJ1-1, with unresolved D. This CDR3 contains 13 residues. CDR1 is ENHRY, CDR2 SYGVKD, per germline. Trimming removed 6 bases at V and 0 bases at J, with 8 bases between. CDR3 DNA sequence: TGTGCCATCAGGAGCCCGGTGAACACTGAAGCTTTCTTT. It translates to CAIRSPVNTEAFF.

The chain employs TRBV30 and TRBJ2-5; 7 nucleotides agree with TRBD2. The CDR3 covers 15 residues. Trimming removed 1 base from V and 5 bases from J; junction bases left unmatched: 10. In germline, CDR1 is GTSNPN, CDR2 SVGIG (reference sequence). The CDR3 sequence is CAWSASGLTRETQYF. The CDR3 nucleotides read TGTGCCTGGAGTGCCTCGGGACTAACCCGGGAGACCCAGTACTTC. The full variable domain, completed using reference TRBV30 and TRBJ2-5, is SQTIHQWPATLVQPVGSPLSLECTVEGTSNPNLYWYRQAAGRGLQLLFYSVGIGQISSEVPQNLSASRPQDRQFILSSKKLLLSDSGFYLCAWSASGLTRETQYFGPGTRLLVL.

The rearrangement links TRBV12-5 to TRBJ2-4, with 9 bases matching TRBD1. This CDR3 comprises 19 residues. Germline assignment: CDR1 LGHNT and CDR2 FRNRAP. V was clipped by 2 bases and J by 0 bases; unmatched bases: 11. CDR3 amino acids: CASGLHGQGPNLAKNIQYF. Written as DNA, the CDR3 is TGTGCTAGTGGTTTGCACGGACAGGGGCCAAACCTAGCCAAAAACATTCAGTACTTC.

The chain combines TRBV9 with TRBJ2-7; 9 bases match TRBD2. The CDR3 totals 15 residues. The J segment lost 6 bases and the V segment lost 0 bases, leaving 7 bases of the junction unmatched. Germline lookup yields CDR1 SGDLS and CDR2 YYNGEE. The CDR3 region is CASSVGVAGVGEQYF. In DNA form, the CDR3 reads TGTGCCAGCAGCGTAGGGGTAGCGGGGGTGGGCGAGCAGTACTTC.

The rearrangement joins TRBV19 to TRBJ1-2, with D perhaps matching TRBD1 (6 bases). V was clipped by 7 bases and J by 4 bases, with 16 bases between them. Germline values: CDR1 LNHDA, CDR2 SQIVND (reference sequence). CDR3 length: 14 residues. The CDR3 here is CASTQGSRGYGYTF. The CDR3 nucleotides read TGTGCCAGTACCCAGGGGAGCCGCGGCTATGGCTACACCTTC. The complete variable domain, with remaining parts taken from reference TRBV19 and TRBJ1-2, reads DGGITQSPKYLFRKEGQNVTLSCEQNLNHDAMYWYRQDPGQGLRLIYYSQIVNDFQKGDIAEGYSVSREKKESFPLTVTSAQKNPTAFYLCASTQGSRGYGYTFGSGTRLTVV.

J is TRBJ2-1 and V is TRBV19; TRBD2 agrees at 7 bases. The CDR3 length is 15 residues. Germline-derived CDR1 and CDR2 are LNHDA and SQIVND (reference sequence). The J segment lost 8 bases and the V segment lost 7 bases, leaving 14 bases of the junction unmatched. CDR3 sequence reads: CASKRERDPRDEQFF. Here the CDR3 DNA reads TGTGCCAGTAAAAGGGAGCGGGACCCACGCGATGAGCAGTTCTTC.

The V call is TRBV5-1, the J call TRBJ2-3; 10 nucleotides match TRBD2. The V gene's germline CDR1 is SGHRS and CDR2 YFSETQ. This CDR3 comprises 17 residues. V lost 1 base and J lost 2; bases outside the gene matches: 7. CDR3 sequence (DNA): TGCGCCAGCAGCTTGCTGTCTAGCGGGAGCCCCACAGATACGCAGTATTTT. The encoded protein is CASSLLSSGSPTDTQYF.

The rearrangement links TRBV6-5 to TRBJ1-1; TRBD1 matches at 8 bases. This CDR3 is 15 amino acids long. V dropped 5 bases and J dropped 1; count of bases not matched to a gene: 6. The germline V gene has CDR1 MNHEY and CDR2 SVGAGI. CDR3 DNA: TGTGCCAGCAGTAAACAGACAGGGGCGAACACTGAAGCTTTCTTT. It encodes CASSKQTGANTEAFF.

The chain is built from TRBV5-6 and TRBJ2-7; the D gene is possibly TRBD1 (6 bases). The CDR3 totals 15 residues. Germline V lookup: CDR1 SGHDT, CDR2 YYEEEE. Trimming shortened V by 2 bases and J by 0 bases, and 12 bases separated the two germline ends. The CDR3 DNA reads as TGTGCCAGCAGCTTTCGGACAGCGAGCTCCTACGAGCAGTACTTC. Translation gives CASSFRTASSYEQYF. The full variable domain, with the rest looked up from reference TRBV5-6 and TRBJ2-7, is DAGVTQSPTHLIKTRGQQVTLRCSPKSGHDTVSWYQQALGQGPQFIFQYYEEEERQRGNFPDRFSGHQFPNYSSELNVNALLLGDSALYLCASSFRTASSYEQYFGPGTRLTVT.

The chain couples TRBV5-1 to TRBJ1-6, with 9 bases fitting TRBD1. V lost 0 bases, J lost 10 bases, and 5 bases stayed unmatched. CDR1 SGHRS and CDR2 YFSETQ come from the germline V gene. This CDR3 spans 15 amino acids. The CDR3 region is CASSLAGTGNSPLHF. CDR3 in DNA: TGCGCCAGCAGCTTGGCCGGGACAGGGAACTCACCCCTCCACTTT.

This rearrangement joins TRBV5-5 to TRBJ2-3, with TRBD2 matching 13 bases. The trim removed 0 bases at V and 4 bases at J, leaving 2 bases unmatched. Germline V gene data show CDR1 as SGHKS and CDR2 as YYEKEE (reference sequence). There are 16 residues in the CDR3. The CDR3 spells CASSLGTSGSADTQYF. DNA for the CDR3: TGTGCCAGCAGCTTGGGGACTAGCGGGAGCGCAGATACGCAGTATTTT.

This chain uses TRBV30 with TRBJ1-3, with D possibly being TRBD1 (5 bases). Germline V gene data show CDR1 as GTSNPN and CDR2 as SVGIG (reference sequence). Trimming removed 1 base at V and 2 bases at J, with 6 bases between. The CDR3 loop spans 13 amino acids. The CDR3 nucleotides are TGTGCCTGGAGTGAAGGGGCTGGAAACACCATATATTTT. Translated, it gives CAWSEGAGNTIYF.

The gene calls are TRBV9 and TRBJ2-7; 7 bases match TRBD1. This CDR3 is built from 17 residues. V lost 0 bases and J lost 0; bases outside the gene matches: 9. Germline lookup yields CDR1 SGDLS and CDR2 YYNGEE. The CDR3 here is CASSVGSSRQGSYEQYF. The DNA for the CDR3 is TGTGCCAGCAGCGTAGGTTCTTCTCGACAGGGCTCCTACGAGCAGTACTTC.

The chain employs TRBV5-1 and TRBJ1-2; D gene unclear. CDR3 size: 14 residues. Trimming stripped 2 bases from V and 4 bases from J, with 12 bases between. Germline V gives CDR1 SGHRS, CDR2 YFSETQ. The CDR3 DNA is TGCGCCAGCAGCTTATCCGGTGGCGGCTATGGCTACACCTTC. It is translated as CASSLSGGGYGYTF.

This sequence joins TRBV5-5 and TRBJ2-7, with D possibly being TRBD2 (5 bases). This CDR3 has 12 residues. The germline gives CDR1 SGHKS, CDR2 YYEKEE (reference sequence). V dropped 4 bases and J dropped 6 bases, with 11 bases sitting between them. The CDR3 loop is CASSPRGREQYF. Written as DNA, the CDR3 is TGTGCCAGCAGCCCTCGAGGGCGCGAGCAGTACTTC.

The chain uses TRBV10-1 and TRBJ2-3, with D possibly being TRBD1 (5 bases). The ends were cut back, 2 bases at V and 0 bases at J, with 6 bases in the middle. This CDR3 has 14 amino acids. Germline assignment: CDR1 WNHNN and CDR2 SYGVQD (reference sequence). The CDR3 nucleotides are TGCGCCAGCAGTGAGGCAGGGAGCACAGATACGCAGTATTTT. It codes for CASSEAGSTDTQYF.

V usage is TRBV18 and J usage is TRBJ2-5; D may be TRBD2 (5 bases). Trimming took 1 base from V and 0 from J, leaving 6 bases between them. CDR3 length: 14 residues. Germline V CDR1 and CDR2: KGHSH, LQKENI. CDR3 residues: CASSPQRYQETQYF. The CDR3 DNA is TGTGCCAGCTCACCACAGCGGTACCAAGAGACCCAGTACTTC.

V and J are TRBV3-1 (or the pseudogene TRBV3-2) and TRBJ2-5, with TRBD2 identical over 10 bases. The CDR3 runs 18 residues. Per the germline V gene, CDR1 is LGHDT and CDR2 is YNNKEL (reference sequence). The ends lost 1 base at V and 4 bases at J; junction bases unmatched: 12. CDR3 loop: CASSQGWGSAGGRETQYF. For the CDR3, the DNA is TGTGCCAGCAGCCAAGGTTGGGGGTCAGCGGGAGGGAGAGAGACCCAGTACTTC.

The J gene is TRBJ2-3, the V gene TRBV5-1; D is undetermined. In germline, CDR1 is SGHRS, CDR2 YFSETQ. Trimming shortened V by 0 bases and J by 6 bases, and 8 bases separated the two germline ends. The CDR3 has 13 amino acids. The CDR3 DNA reads TGCGCCAGCAGCTTGGTTGAGCTGGATACGCAGTATTTT. This translates into CASSLVELDTQYF.

This chain joins TRBV5-1 and TRBJ2-2, with D uncertain. This CDR3 is 15 amino acids long. V lost 0 bases, J lost 1 base, and 7 bases lay in between. Per germline, CDR1 SGHRS and CDR2 YFSETQ. The CDR3 sequence is CASSLEKRNTGELFF. The CDR3 DNA is TGCGCCAGCAGCTTGGAAAAGCGGAACACCGGGGAGCTGTTTTTT.

This chain connects TRBV10-3 to TRBJ1-1; TRBD1 matches 8 bases. The CDR3 is 15 residues long. V gave up 6 bases and J gave up 2 bases; unmatched junction bases: 8. CDR1 and CDR2 (germline): ENHRY, SYGVKD. CDR3 sequence reads: CAIRTEDRGNTEAFF. The CDR3 bases are TGTGCCATCAGGACTGAAGACAGGGGAAACACTGAAGCTTTCTTT.

This clone was found once. The CDR3 nucleotides are TGTGCCAGCAGTTTGGGGGGCTCCTACGAGCAGTACTTC. It is translated as CASSLGGSYEQYF. J is TRBJ2-7 and V is TRBV6-6; perhaps TRBD2 as D (6 bases). There are 13 residues in the CDR3. Germline V gene data show CDR1 as MNHNY and CDR2 as SVGAGI (reference sequence). Trimming left V 4 bases short and J 0 bases short, with 7 bases between.

This clone was recorded a few times. The rearrangement links TRBV7-9 to TRBJ2-1; 10 bases align to TRBD2. V gave up 3 bases and J gave up 7 bases; unmatched junction bases: 3. This CDR3 is 14 amino acids long. Germline V gives CDR1 SEHNR, CDR2 FQNEAQ (reference sequence). The CDR3: CASSFLAGENEQFF. Here the CDR3 DNA reads TGTGCCAGCAGCTTCCTAGCGGGAGAGAATGAGCAGTTCTTC.

V usage is TRBV7-2 and J usage is TRBJ1-5; 8 bases are a match to TRBD1. V was pared by 5 bases and J by 6 bases, with 3 bases of the junction left unmatched. CDR3 length: 13 amino acids. Germline loops: CDR1 SGHTA, CDR2 FQGNSA. Here the CDR3 DNA reads TGTGCCAGCAGCGAACAGGGGGTTCAGCCCCAGCATTTT. It codes for CASSEQGVQPQHF.